The entry that follows covers one T cell receptor (beta chain) sequence. These data originate in a study of Siglec-9 on CD8 T cells in melanoma. Deletions cut 5 bases from V and 3 bases from J, with 17 bases between. Germline V gene data show CDR1 as SGHVS and CDR2 as FQNEAQ. The CDR3 is made up of 15 amino acids. Sequencing was performed with immunoSEQ multiplex PCR; in TCRdb, only in-frame clones are kept and a portion is missing. This table has roughly 30,000 clones, roughly 80% appearing once. The sequencing input was Siglec-9- CD8+ T cells sorted from blood. V gene TRBV7-8 combines with J gene TRBJ2-7; weak D call: TRBD1 (6 bases). This TCR came from a human donor in good health. CDR3 bases: TGTGCCAGCAGCCAAGACTGGGGGCAGCGCTACGAGCAGTACGTC. Protein product: CASSQDWGQRYEQYV.